This TCR beta chain comes out of a study of cytomegalovirus exposure and HLA in healthy donors. Germline CDR1 and CDR2: SGHRS and YFSETQ. Germline trimming cut 3 bases from V and 5 bases from J; bases unmatched to any gene: 4. The CDR3 consists of 15 residues. To note about this clone: The antigen is unknown.

The PCR contained 60 Vbeta and 13 Jbeta primers. In the study's own analysis: Unique TCR beta chains totaled roughly 81 million in a later count, with approximately 11 million of them shared. Data came from immunoSEQ multiplex PCR; TCRdb stores just in-frame clones and leaves some out. That table gives V, J and clone size, and the DNA gave D and trimming. The repertoire includes some 130,000 clones, roughly 80% of them detected once, and roughly 7.3% sits in the top ten. General study results and limits: Certain indistinguishable V segments, among them TRBV6-2 and TRBV6-3, were excluded. From TCR beta sequences, most subjects' HLA-A and HLA-B alleles were reportedly predicted accurately.

The receptor was isolated from a male donor in good health and CMV-seronegative. The sequencing sample was made of PBMCs. This chain connects TRBV5-1 to TRBJ2-3; TRBD1 matches at 12 bases. The CDR3 here is CASSYGTGGIDTQYF. The CDR3 DNA follows: TGCGCCAGCAGCTACGGGACAGGGGGCATAGATACGCAGTATTTT.